The 10 T cell receptor beta chains below come from one sample, sequenced in a study of regulatory T cells in long-lasting Graves disease. The time point is: persistent/refractory GD, antithyroid drugs over 5 years with positive TRAb. Preparation of the TCR library used RNA extracted from PBMCs. Building of the TCR beta libraries involved iRepertoire HTBI primers and Arm-PCR of CDR3 regions. TCRdb re-derived calls from the multiplex PCR reads in MiXCR, one entry per CDR3 protein. The sample holds some 300,000 distinct CDR3 sequences, under 25% seen once. The sample consisted of peripheral blood mononuclear cells (PBMCs), taken when the disease was refractory, from a patient treated with antithyroid drugs. The source of these receptors is a female donor with Graves disease.

This clonotype was picked up one time. This rearrangement joins TRBV7-9 to TRBJ2-7; 8 positions match TRBD1. V lost 5 bases, J lost 7 bases, and 10 bases stayed unmatched. The CDR3 covers 14 residues. Germline V gene sequence: CDR1 SEHNR, CDR2 FQNEAQ (reference sequence). DNA of the CDR3: TGTGCCAGCAGCCCCCGGGACAGGCCCCAGGAGCAGTACTTC. It is translated as CASSPRDRPQEQYF.

At least ten counts were recorded for this clonotype. V is TRBV5-1 and J is TRBJ2-2, with no clear D. Trimming pared 2 bases from V and 6 bases from J, leaving 17 bases between. The germline CDR1 and CDR2 sequences are SGHRS and YFSETQ. This CDR3 comprises 16 residues. CDR3 bases: TGCGCCAGCAGCTTTATCGGATCCCATCGGGCCGGGGAGCTGTTTTTT. Residues: CASSFIGSHRAGELFF.

V and J are TRBV7-9 and TRBJ2-7; D is tentatively TRBD1 or TRBD2 (5 bases each). The germline V gene encodes CDR1 SEHNR and CDR2 FQNEAQ (reference sequence). Trimming took off 2 bases at V and 3 bases at J, with 11 bases between the two ends. This CDR3 region has 14 residues. The CDR3 nucleotides are TGTGCCAGCAGCTTATCGGGGCCAGGCTACGAGCAGTACTTC. This encodes CASSLSGPGYEQYF. The full variable domain, with the rest looked up from reference TRBV7-9 and TRBJ2-7, is DTGVSQNPRHKITKRGQNVTFRCDPISEHNRLYWYRQTLGQGPEFLTYFQNEAQLEKSRLLSDRFSAERPKGSFSTLEIQRTEQGDSAMYLCASSLSGPGYEQYFGPGTRLTVT.

This chain uses TRBV19 with TRBJ2-2; D gene uncertain. The CDR3 is 13 residues long. Germline lookup yields CDR1 LNHDA and CDR2 SQIVND (reference sequence). V was cut by 6 bases and J by 4 bases, with 9 bases left in between. CDR3 loop: CASSTRVTGELFF. CDR3 bases: TGTGCCAGTAGCACCAGAGTCACCGGGGAGCTGTTTTTT.

This clonotype was picked up one time. This rearrangement joins TRBV19 to TRBJ2-7; unclear D gene. Germline V gene sequence: CDR1 LNHDA, CDR2 SQIVND (reference sequence). V lost 5 bases, J lost 0 bases, and 14 bases lay in between. The CDR3 has 15 amino acids. This CDR3 is CASSAPGRSSYEQYF. For the CDR3, the DNA is TGTGCCAGTAGTGCCCCCGGACGGAGCTCCTACGAGCAGTACTTC.

There are a few counts of this clonotype. The chain joins TRBV6-2 or TRBV6-3 to TRBJ2-2; D not certain. The CDR3 has 12 residues. Germline-derived CDR1 and CDR2 are MNHEY and SVGEGT. The V end was cut by 6 bases, the J end by 5 bases, with 7 bases between. In DNA, the CDR3 is TGTGCCAGCAGGGTCGGAACCGGGGAGCTGTTTTTT. Protein product: CASRVGTGELFF.

The table lists this clonotype with many counts. The rearrangement joins TRBV28 to TRBJ1-2; no firm D call. CDR1 and CDR2 (germline): MDHEN, SYDVKM. The CDR3 extends over 12 amino acids. The V end lost 3 bases, the J end lost 3 bases, and 5 bases lay between the germline ends. CDR3 region: CASSFTDYGYTF. The CDR3 DNA reads as TGTGCCAGCAGTTTTACGGACTATGGCTACACCTTC.

The chain couples TRBV18 to TRBJ2-3; D is uncertain. V was cut by 2 bases and J by 10 bases, with 13 bases left in between. From germline, CDR1 is KGHSH and CDR2 LQKENI. There are 13 residues in the CDR3. The CDR3 loop is CASSPAVVRSQYF. DNA for the CDR3: TGTGCCAGCTCACCAGCCGTAGTCCGTTCGCAGTATTTT.

The chain employs TRBV6-1 and TRBJ2-7; TRBD2 agrees at 8 bases. This CDR3 comprises 16 residues. Germline V gene lookup returns CDR1 MNHNS and CDR2 SASEGT. V lost 5 bases to trimming and J lost 6 bases; unmatched junction nucleotides: 15. CDR3 coding DNA: TGTGCCAGCAGTCGAAGTGGACGGGGGGGATTTTCCGAGCAGTACTTC. Amino acid sequence: CASSRSGRGGFSEQYF.

V usage is TRBV18 and J usage is TRBJ2-1; a weak D match, TRBD1 (5 bases). Looked up from germline, CDR1 is KGHSH and CDR2 is LQKENI. The germline V and J ends were trimmed by 6 bases and 9 bases, with 12 bases remaining between them. This CDR3 spans 12 amino acids. CDR3 DNA sequence: TGTGCCAGCTCTTACTCAGGGATTGAGCAGTTCTTC. It is translated as CASSYSGIEQFF.